One T cell receptor beta chain is described in this entry. The antigen remains unidentified. The CDR3 has 16 residues. From germline, CDR1 is MNHNS and CDR2 SASEGT. V gave up 6 bases and J gave up 7 bases, with 25 bases separating them. TCRdb analysed the 5' RACE reads with MiXCR anew, one entry per CDR3 protein. Counted here are about 150,000 distinct CDR3 sequences, under 55% occurring once; the ten biggest clones make up around 15%. The source of the sample is a study of CD8 T cells in ankylosing spondylitis. General observations from the study: Among TCR beta sequences, a motif of several highly homologous variants appeared characteristic of ankylosing spondylitis blood.

The receptor comes from a male donor with ankylosing spondylitis. Sequencing used synovial fluid, either unsorted or a sorted T cell fraction (not recorded which). The chain employs TRBV6-1 and TRBJ2-7, with D possibly being TRBD1 or TRBD2 (7 bases each). The chain's CDR3 is CASSNPQGTILREQYF. The DNA for the CDR3 is TGTGCCAGCAGCAATCCACAGGGGACTATCCTACGGGAGCAGTACTTC.